One sample yielded the 24 T cell receptor beta chains listed below, sequenced in a study of blood T cells in healthy people across ages. A second PCR, run for 7 to 11 cycles, used a sample-barcoded 5' primer plus a J-beta primer mix. In TCRdb, the 5' RACE reads were re-called with MiXCR into one record per CDR3 protein. The data contain 1.8 million or so distinct CDR3 sequences, roughly two fifths of them seen just once; the ten biggest clones take up 20% to 25%. The sample taken for sequencing was blood. Every receptor here comes from a human donor in good health.

The chain joins TRBV20-1 to TRBJ1-2; D not certain. The CDR3 has 9 amino acids. Looked up from germline, CDR1 is DFQATT and CDR2 is SNEGSKA (reference sequence). V was clipped by 1 base and J by 7 bases, with 1 base between them. DNA for the CDR3: TGCAGTGCTAGAGCTGGCTACACCTTC. It codes for CSARAGYTF.

The chain combines TRBV7-2 with TRBJ2-7; 13 bases fit TRBD2. This CDR3 has 14 amino acids. The V segment lost 8 bases and the J segment 5 bases; nucleotides outside the gene matches: 6. The V gene's germline CDR1 is SGHTA and CDR2 FQGNSA. Here the CDR3 DNA reads TGTGCCAGCGCCGGGACTAGCGGGGTAAACGAGCAGTACTTC. Translated: CASAGTSGVNEQYF.

This clonotype was picked up a small number of times. The chain is built from TRBV10-3 and TRBJ2-3, with 8 bases that match TRBD2. Germline CDR1 is ENHRY and CDR2 is SYGVKD. This CDR3 comprises 15 residues. J lost 1 base, V lost 5 bases, and 5 bases had no gene match. CDR3 DNA: TGTGCCATCAGTACTAGCGGCGAAGGCACAGATACGCAGTATTTT. This codes for CAISTSGEGTDTQYF.

This CDR3 reads CASSGGVFSYNEQFF. CDR3 in DNA: TGTGCCAGCAGCGGGGGGGTGTTCTCCTACAATGAGCAGTTCTTC. This chain connects TRBV9 to TRBJ2-1; TRBD2 might be the D (6 bases). The germline V gene has CDR1 SGDLS and CDR2 YYNGEE. The CDR3 loop spans 15 amino acids. V lost 3 bases, J lost 0 bases, and 10 bases lay in between.

This clonotype appeared a few times. This chain connects TRBV25-1 to TRBJ1-2, with D maybe TRBD1 (5 bases). This CDR3 is built from 15 residues. Looked up from germline, CDR1 is MGHDK and CDR2 is SYGVNS. V lost 4 bases, J lost 1 base, and 13 bases lay in between. The CDR3 region has the DNA TGTGCCAGCAGTGGTCACGGGGACTTTAACTATGGCTACACCTTC. Translation gives CASSGHGDFNYGYTF.

This sequence joins TRBV6-6 and TRBJ2-2, with 10 bases lining up with TRBD1. V shed 0 bases, J shed 3 bases, and the junction held 4 bases outside the gene matches. The germline V gene encodes CDR1 MNHNY and CDR2 SVGAGI (reference sequence). There are 17 residues in the CDR3. The CDR3 loop reads CASSYSGQGRDTGELFF. CDR3 bases: TGTGCCAGCAGTTACTCGGGACAGGGGCGGGACACCGGGGAGCTGTTTTTT.

The table lists this clonotype with many counts. The V call is TRBV29-1, the J call TRBJ1-5, with D maybe TRBD1 (5 bases). From germline, CDR1 is SQVTM and CDR2 ANQGSEA. The CDR3 runs to 11 residues. The DNA for the CDR3 is TGCAGTGTGGGGGGCAATCAGCCCCAGCATTTT. It is translated as CSVGGNQPQHF.

The chain employs TRBV6-5 and TRBJ2-1; 8 positions match TRBD2. Germline CDR1 and CDR2: MNHEY and SVGAGI. The junction had 8 bases not matched to a gene; V was cut back by 9 bases and J by 4 bases. The CDR3 is made up of 14 amino acids. The chain's CDR3 is CASSRGGVYNEQFF. The CDR3 DNA is TGTGCCAGTAGTCGGGGGGGGGTTTACAATGAGCAGTTCTTC.

The CDR3 DNA reads TGTGCCAGCAGTTCCGGAGGGGGAAATCAAGAGACCCAGTACTTC. Translating gives CASSSGGGNQETQYF. This chain joins TRBV28 and TRBJ2-5; perhaps D is TRBD1 or TRBD2 (6 bases each). Between the trimmed V and J ends, which lost 4 bases and 2 bases, there was a span of 14 bases. This CDR3 has 15 amino acids. Germline-derived CDR1 and CDR2 are MDHEN and SYDVKM.

The V gene is TRBV20-1, the J gene TRBJ2-4; D might be TRBD1 (6 bases). The J call may be incorrect, as the DNA end agrees better with TRBJ2-7. The length of the CDR3 is 13 residues. Germline lookup yields CDR1 DFQATT and CDR2 SNEGSKA (reference sequence). The CDR3: CSGYTGTDYEQYF. The CDR3 DNA is TGCAGTGGATACACAGGGACCGACTACGAGCAGTACTTC.

The V call is TRBV7-2, the J call TRBJ2-7, with 9 bases lining up with TRBD2. Germline loops: CDR1 SGHTA, CDR2 FQGNSA. This CDR3 has 16 residues. Losses at the gene ends were 0 bases for V and 2 bases for J; bases not matched to a gene: 5. The CDR3 DNA is TGTGCCAGCAGCTTAGCGCTAGCGGGGACCCCCTACGAGCAGTACTTC. Its protein is CASSLALAGTPYEQYF.

As for this clonotype: One junction end disagrees with the germline gene, perhaps due to a read error. The chain combines TRBV7-8 with TRBJ1-5; maybe TRBD1 (6 bases). Germline CDR1 and CDR2: SGHVS and FQNEAQ. The CDR3 is made up of 16 amino acids. The CDR3 sequence: CAGSLEGPGDDQPQHF. The CDR3 nucleotides read TGTGCCGGCAGTTTAGAAGGGCCAGGGGATGATCAGCCCCAGCATTTT.

This clonotype was observed at least ten times. V and J are TRBV7-2 and TRBJ2-3; D tentatively reads TRBD1 or TRBD2 (5 bases each). Germline CDR1 reads SGHTA; CDR2 reads FQGNSA. The CDR3 is 15 amino acids. Trimming left V 5 bases short and J 1 base short, with 13 bases between. The CDR3 here is CASSLRMGGTDTQYF. The CDR3 DNA reads as TGTGCCAGCAGCCTGCGGATGGGGGGCACAGATACGCAGTATTTT.

This clonotype was picked up a small number of times. The V and J genes are TRBV11-2 and TRBJ2-1, with TRBD2 matching over 12 bases. Germline loops: CDR1 SGHAT, CDR2 FQNNGV. V gave up 4 bases and J gave up 13 bases; unmatched junction bases: 8. The CDR3 loop spans 14 amino acids. CDR3 loop: CASSYLRTSGVQFF. The CDR3 nucleotides are TGTGCCAGCAGCTACCTTAGGACTAGCGGGGTTCAGTTCTTC.

This clonotype was detected only a few times. The V gene is TRBV4-3, the J gene TRBJ1-1; D unresolved. V dropped 10 bases and J dropped 1 base, with 19 bases sitting between them. CDR1 is LGHNA, CDR2 YSLEER, per germline. The CDR3 sequence is 15 residues long. The CDR3 sequence: CATRSWMEENTEAFF. CDR3 DNA: TGCGCCACCAGGTCCTGGATGGAGGAGAACACTGAAGCTTTCTTT.

The V call is TRBV19, the J call TRBJ1-2; 8 positions match TRBD1. After removal of 2 bases from V and 3 bases from J, the junction contained 2 bases not matched to a gene. The CDR3 contains 14 residues. The germline V gene has CDR1 LNHDA and CDR2 SQIVND (reference sequence). The CDR3 DNA reads as TGTGCCAGTAGTATACAGGGGGCTTACTATGGCTACACCTTC. It specifies CASSIQGAYYGYTF.

The chain combines TRBV7-9 with TRBJ1-2; no definite D call. The CDR3 consists of 15 residues. V lost 5 bases, J lost 6 bases, and 19 bases lay in between. CDR1 SEHNR and CDR2 FQNEAQ come from the germline V gene (reference sequence). CDR3 sequence (DNA): TGTGCCAGCAGCCCCCCCCAAGGAACTGAACATGGCTACACCTTC. It codes for CASSPPQGTEHGYTF.

This clonotype turned up a few times. This sequence joins TRBV12-3 or TRBV12-4 and TRBJ1-2; 10 bases agree with TRBD1. J gave up 7 bases and V 2 bases, and 7 bases lay outside the gene matches. The CDR3 is 15 amino acids. This CDR3 reads CASSLPSTGGTGYTF. CDR3 nucleotides: TGTGCCAGCAGTTTACCTTCGACAGGGGGCACTGGCTACACCTTC.

This clonotype was detected only a few times. The chain uses TRBV12-5 and TRBJ1-1, with no clear D. V dropped 3 bases and J dropped 3 bases, with 5 bases sitting between them. From germline, CDR1 is LGHNT and CDR2 FRNRAP. The CDR3 has 12 amino acids. The CDR3 bases are TGTGCTAGTGGTTTAGAGGACACTGAAGCTTTCTTT. This gives the protein CASGLEDTEAFF. The whole variable domain, remainder taken from reference TRBV12-5 and TRBJ1-1, is DARVTQTPRHKVTEMGQEVTMRCQPILGHNTVFWYRQTMMQGLELLAYFRNRAPLDDSGMPKDRFSAEMPDATLATLKIQPSEPRDSAVYFCASGLEDTEAFFGQGTRLTVV.

This chain's CDR3 is CASSFGMNTGELFF. CDR3 nucleotide sequence: TGTGCCAGCAGTTTCGGAATGAACACCGGGGAGCTGTTTTTT. V and J are TRBV6-2 or TRBV6-3 and TRBJ2-2, with no clear D. Trimming cost V 4 bases and J 1 base, with 7 bases left between them. Germline V CDR1 and CDR2: MNHEY, SVGEGT. There are 14 residues in the CDR3.

In its sample, this clonotype was seen a few times. The chain joins TRBV20-1 to TRBJ2-7, with D perhaps matching TRBD2 (6 bases). V lost 0 bases and J lost 4, with 10 bases in between. The V gene's germline CDR1 is DFQATT and CDR2 SNEGSKA (reference sequence). The CDR3 extends over 13 amino acids. The chain's CDR3 is CSARDGAGYEQYF. CDR3 sequence (DNA): TGCAGTGCTAGAGACGGGGCGGGGTACGAGCAGTACTTC.

V and J are TRBV9 and TRBJ2-1; TRBD2 agrees at 8 bases. The CDR3 covers 14 residues. Trimming cost V 3 bases and J 4 bases; bases outside gene matches: 3. Germline CDR1 SGDLS, CDR2 YYNGEE. In DNA form, the CDR3 reads TGTGCCAGCAGCGCGGGAGGGGGTTACAATGAGCAGTTCTTC. Its translation is CASSAGGGYNEQFF.

V usage is TRBV6-2 or TRBV6-3 and J usage is TRBJ1-5; D is ambiguous. V lost 4 bases and J lost 0, with 13 bases in between. Germline V lookup: CDR1 MNHEY, CDR2 SVGEGT. The CDR3 has 16 amino acids. CDR3: CASSSISGYSNQPQHF. The CDR3 region has the DNA TGTGCCAGCAGTTCCATATCCGGATATAGCAATCAGCCCCAGCATTTT.

The chain has TRBV6-1 and TRBJ2-1, with 10 bases matching TRBD1. V shed 3 bases, J shed 1 base, and the junction held 6 bases outside the gene matches. The CDR3 length is 17 residues. From germline, CDR1 is MNHNS and CDR2 SASEGT. As DNA, the CDR3 is TGTGCCAGCAGTGACCCAAGGACAGGGGGGTCCTACAATGAGCAGTTCTTC. Residues: CASSDPRTGGSYNEQFF.